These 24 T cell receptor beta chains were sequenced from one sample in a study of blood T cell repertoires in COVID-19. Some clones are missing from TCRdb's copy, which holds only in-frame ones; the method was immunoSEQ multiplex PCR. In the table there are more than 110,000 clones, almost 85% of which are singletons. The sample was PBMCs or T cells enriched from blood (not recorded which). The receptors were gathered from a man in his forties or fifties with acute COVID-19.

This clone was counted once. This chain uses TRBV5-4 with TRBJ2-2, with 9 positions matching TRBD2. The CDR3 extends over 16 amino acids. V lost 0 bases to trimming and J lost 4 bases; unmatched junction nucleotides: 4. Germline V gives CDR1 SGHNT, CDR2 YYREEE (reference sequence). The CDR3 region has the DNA TGTGCCAGCAGCTTGGTAGCGGGGGCCTTCACCGGGGAGCTGTTTTTT. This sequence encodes CASSLVAGAFTGELFF.

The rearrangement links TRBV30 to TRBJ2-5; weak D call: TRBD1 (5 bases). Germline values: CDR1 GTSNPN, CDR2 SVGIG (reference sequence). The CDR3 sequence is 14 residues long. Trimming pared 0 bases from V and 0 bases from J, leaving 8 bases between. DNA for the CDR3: TGTGCCTGGAGTGTACAGGTATACCAAGAGACCCAGTACTTC. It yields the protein CAWSVQVYQETQYF.

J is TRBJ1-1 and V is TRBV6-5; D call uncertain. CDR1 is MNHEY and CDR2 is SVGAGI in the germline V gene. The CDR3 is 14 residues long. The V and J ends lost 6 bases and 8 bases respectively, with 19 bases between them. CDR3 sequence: CASSRISQQFEAFF. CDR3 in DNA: TGTGCCAGCAGCCGAATATCCCAACAGTTCGAAGCTTTCTTT.

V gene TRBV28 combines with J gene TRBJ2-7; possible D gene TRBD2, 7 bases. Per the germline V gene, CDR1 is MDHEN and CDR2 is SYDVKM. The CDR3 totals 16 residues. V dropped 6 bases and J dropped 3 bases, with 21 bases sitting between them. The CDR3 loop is CASSVRGGRISYEQYF. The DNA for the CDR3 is TGTGCCAGCAGCGTCAGGGGAGGGCGAATTAGCTACGAGCAGTACTTC.

This CDR3 reads CASSYGDGGYQPQHF. CDR3 coding DNA: TGTGCCAGCAGTTACGGAGACGGAGGATATCAGCCCCAGCATTTT. V gene TRBV6-2 or TRBV6-3 combines with J gene TRBJ1-5; D not resolved. Deletions cut 2 bases from V and 5 bases from J, with 13 bases between. In germline, CDR1 is MNHEY, CDR2 SVGEGT. CDR3 length equals 15 residues.

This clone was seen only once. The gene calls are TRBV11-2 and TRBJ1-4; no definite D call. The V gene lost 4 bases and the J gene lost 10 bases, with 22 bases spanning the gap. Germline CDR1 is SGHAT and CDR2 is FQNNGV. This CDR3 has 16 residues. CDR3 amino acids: CASSSPRSAGIRKLFF. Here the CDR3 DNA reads TGTGCCAGCAGCTCCCCACGGTCCGCCGGGATAAGAAAACTGTTTTTT.

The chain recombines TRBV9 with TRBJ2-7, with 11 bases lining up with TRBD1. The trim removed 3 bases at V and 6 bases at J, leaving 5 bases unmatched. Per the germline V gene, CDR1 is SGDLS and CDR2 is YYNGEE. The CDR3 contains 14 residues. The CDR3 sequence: CASSAAGQGGEQYF. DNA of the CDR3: TGTGCCAGCAGCGCGGCGGGACAGGGGGGCGAGCAGTACTTC.

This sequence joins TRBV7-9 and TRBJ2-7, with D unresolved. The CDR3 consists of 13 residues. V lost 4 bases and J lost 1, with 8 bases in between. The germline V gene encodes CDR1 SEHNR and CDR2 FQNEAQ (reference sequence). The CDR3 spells CASSSAQSYEQYF. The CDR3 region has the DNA TGTGCCAGCAGCTCGGCACAGTCCTACGAGCAGTACTTC. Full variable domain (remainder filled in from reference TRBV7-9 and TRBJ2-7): DTGVSQNPRHKITKRGQNVTFRCDPISEHNRLYWYRQTLGQGPEFLTYFQNEAQLEKSRLLSDRFSAERPKGSFSTLEIQRTEQGDSAMYLCASSSAQSYEQYFGPGTRLTVT.

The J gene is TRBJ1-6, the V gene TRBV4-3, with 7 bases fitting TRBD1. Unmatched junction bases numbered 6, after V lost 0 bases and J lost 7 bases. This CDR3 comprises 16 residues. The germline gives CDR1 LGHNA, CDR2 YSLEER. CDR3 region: CASSQERNRGNSPLHF. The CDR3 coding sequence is TGCGCCAGCAGCCAAGAGCGTAACAGGGGAAATTCACCCCTCCACTTT.

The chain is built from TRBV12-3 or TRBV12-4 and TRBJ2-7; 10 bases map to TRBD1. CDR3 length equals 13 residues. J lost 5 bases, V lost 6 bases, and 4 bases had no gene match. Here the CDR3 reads CASSWGTGDEQYF. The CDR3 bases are TGTGCCAGCAGCTGGGGGACAGGGGACGAGCAGTACTTC.

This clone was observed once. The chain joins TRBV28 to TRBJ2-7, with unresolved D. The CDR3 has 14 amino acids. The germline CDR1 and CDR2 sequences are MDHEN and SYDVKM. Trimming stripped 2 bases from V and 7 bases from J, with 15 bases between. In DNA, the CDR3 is TGTGCCAGCAGTTTACTATTCGAGGCTAGGGAGCAGTACTTC. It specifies CASSLLFEAREQYF.

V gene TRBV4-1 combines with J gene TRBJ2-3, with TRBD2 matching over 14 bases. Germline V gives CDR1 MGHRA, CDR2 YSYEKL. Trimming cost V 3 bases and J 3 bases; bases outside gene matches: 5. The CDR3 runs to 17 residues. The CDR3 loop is CASSHGTSGRTTDTQYF. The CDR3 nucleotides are TGCGCCAGCAGCCACGGGACTAGCGGGAGAACGACAGATACGCAGTATTTT.

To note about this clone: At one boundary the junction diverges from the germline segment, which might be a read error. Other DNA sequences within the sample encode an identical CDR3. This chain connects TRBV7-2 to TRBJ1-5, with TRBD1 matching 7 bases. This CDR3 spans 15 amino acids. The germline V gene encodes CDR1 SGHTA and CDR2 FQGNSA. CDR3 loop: CASSLAGGGNQPQHF. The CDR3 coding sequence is TGTGCCAGCAGCTTAGCTGGAGGGGGCAACCAGCCCCAGCATTTT.

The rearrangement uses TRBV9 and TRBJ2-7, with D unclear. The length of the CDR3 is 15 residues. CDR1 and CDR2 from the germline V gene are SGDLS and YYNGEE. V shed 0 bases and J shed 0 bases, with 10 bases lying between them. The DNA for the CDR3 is TGTGCCAGCAGCGTAGGGGCATTTAACTCCTACGAGCAGTACTTC. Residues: CASSVGAFNSYEQYF.

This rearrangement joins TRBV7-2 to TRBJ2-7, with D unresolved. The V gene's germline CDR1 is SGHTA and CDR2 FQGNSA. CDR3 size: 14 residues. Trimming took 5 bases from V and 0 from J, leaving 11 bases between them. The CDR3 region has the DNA TGTGCCAGCAGCCCTAGGCCGGACTCCTACGAGCAGTACTTC. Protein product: CASSPRPDSYEQYF.

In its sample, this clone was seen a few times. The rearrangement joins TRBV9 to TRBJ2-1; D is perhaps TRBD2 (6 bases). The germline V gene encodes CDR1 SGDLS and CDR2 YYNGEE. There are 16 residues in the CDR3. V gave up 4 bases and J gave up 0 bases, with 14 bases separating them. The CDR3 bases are TGTGCCAGCAGCTCCCTTGGGAGGTTCTCCTACAATGAGCAGTTCTTC. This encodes CASSSLGRFSYNEQFF.

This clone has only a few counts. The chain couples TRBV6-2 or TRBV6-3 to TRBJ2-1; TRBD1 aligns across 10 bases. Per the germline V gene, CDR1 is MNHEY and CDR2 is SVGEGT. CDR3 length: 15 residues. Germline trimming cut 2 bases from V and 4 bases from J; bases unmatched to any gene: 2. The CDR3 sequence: CASSYDRGLYNEQFF. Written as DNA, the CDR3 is TGTGCCAGCAGTTACGACAGGGGGCTATACAATGAGCAGTTCTTC.

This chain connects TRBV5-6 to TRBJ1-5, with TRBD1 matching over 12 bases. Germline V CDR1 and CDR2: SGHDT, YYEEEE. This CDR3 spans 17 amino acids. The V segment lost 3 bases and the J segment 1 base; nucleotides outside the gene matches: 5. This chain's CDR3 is CASSYGTGGRSNQPQHF. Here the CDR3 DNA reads TGTGCCAGCAGCTATGGGACAGGGGGCAGGAGCAATCAGCCCCAGCATTTT.

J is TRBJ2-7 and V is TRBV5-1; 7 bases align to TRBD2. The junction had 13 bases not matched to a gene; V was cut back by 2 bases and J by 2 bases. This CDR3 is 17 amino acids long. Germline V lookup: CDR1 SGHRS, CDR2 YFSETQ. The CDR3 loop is CASSFGSTGGETYEQYF. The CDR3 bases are TGCGCCAGCAGCTTCGGGTCCACGGGGGGAGAGACCTACGAGCAGTACTTC. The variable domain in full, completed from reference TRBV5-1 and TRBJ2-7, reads KAGVTQTPRYLIKTRGQQVTLSCSPISGHRSVSWYQQTPGQGLQFLFEYFSETQRNKGNFPGRFSGRQFSNSRSEMNVSTLELGDSALYLCASSFGSTGGETYEQYFGPGTRLTVT.

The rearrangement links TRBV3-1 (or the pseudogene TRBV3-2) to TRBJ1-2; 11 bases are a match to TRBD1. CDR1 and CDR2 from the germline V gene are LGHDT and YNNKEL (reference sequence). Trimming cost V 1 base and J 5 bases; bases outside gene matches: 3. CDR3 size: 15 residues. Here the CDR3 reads CASSQAGTGGYGYTF. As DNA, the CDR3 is TGTGCCAGCAGCCAAGCGGGGACAGGGGGTTATGGCTACACCTTC.

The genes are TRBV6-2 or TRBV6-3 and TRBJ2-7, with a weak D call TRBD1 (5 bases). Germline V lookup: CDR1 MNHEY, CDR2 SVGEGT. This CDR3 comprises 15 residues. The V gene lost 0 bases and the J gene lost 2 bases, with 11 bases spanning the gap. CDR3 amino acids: CASSYSREPPYEQYF. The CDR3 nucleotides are TGTGCCAGCAGTTACTCCAGGGAACCCCCCTACGAGCAGTACTTC.

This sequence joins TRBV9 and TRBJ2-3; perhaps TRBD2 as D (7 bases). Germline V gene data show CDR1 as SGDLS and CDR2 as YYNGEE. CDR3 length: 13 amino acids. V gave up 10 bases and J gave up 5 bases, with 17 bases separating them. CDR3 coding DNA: TGTGCCTCAGGGGCTAGCGGCGGAGATACGCAGTATTTT. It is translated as CASGASGGDTQYF. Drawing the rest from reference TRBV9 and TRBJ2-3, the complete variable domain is DSGVTQTPKHLITATGQRVTLRCSPRSGDLSVYWYQQSLDQGLQFLIQYYNGEERAKGNILERFSAQQFPDLHSELNLSSLELGDSALYFCASGASGGDTQYFGPGTRLTVL.

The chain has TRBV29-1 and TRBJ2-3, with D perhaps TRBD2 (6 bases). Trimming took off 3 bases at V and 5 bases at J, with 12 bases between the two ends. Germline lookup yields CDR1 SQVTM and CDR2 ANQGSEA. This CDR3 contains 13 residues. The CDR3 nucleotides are TGCAGCGTTGAGGGACTGGGGATAGATACGCAGTATTTT. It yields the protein CSVEGLGIDTQYF.

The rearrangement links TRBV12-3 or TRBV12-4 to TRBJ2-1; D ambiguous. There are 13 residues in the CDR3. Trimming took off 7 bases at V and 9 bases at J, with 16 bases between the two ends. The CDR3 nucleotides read TGTGCCAGCAAAAAAGACTGGAACGGTGAGCAGTTCTTC. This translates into CASKKDWNGEQFF.